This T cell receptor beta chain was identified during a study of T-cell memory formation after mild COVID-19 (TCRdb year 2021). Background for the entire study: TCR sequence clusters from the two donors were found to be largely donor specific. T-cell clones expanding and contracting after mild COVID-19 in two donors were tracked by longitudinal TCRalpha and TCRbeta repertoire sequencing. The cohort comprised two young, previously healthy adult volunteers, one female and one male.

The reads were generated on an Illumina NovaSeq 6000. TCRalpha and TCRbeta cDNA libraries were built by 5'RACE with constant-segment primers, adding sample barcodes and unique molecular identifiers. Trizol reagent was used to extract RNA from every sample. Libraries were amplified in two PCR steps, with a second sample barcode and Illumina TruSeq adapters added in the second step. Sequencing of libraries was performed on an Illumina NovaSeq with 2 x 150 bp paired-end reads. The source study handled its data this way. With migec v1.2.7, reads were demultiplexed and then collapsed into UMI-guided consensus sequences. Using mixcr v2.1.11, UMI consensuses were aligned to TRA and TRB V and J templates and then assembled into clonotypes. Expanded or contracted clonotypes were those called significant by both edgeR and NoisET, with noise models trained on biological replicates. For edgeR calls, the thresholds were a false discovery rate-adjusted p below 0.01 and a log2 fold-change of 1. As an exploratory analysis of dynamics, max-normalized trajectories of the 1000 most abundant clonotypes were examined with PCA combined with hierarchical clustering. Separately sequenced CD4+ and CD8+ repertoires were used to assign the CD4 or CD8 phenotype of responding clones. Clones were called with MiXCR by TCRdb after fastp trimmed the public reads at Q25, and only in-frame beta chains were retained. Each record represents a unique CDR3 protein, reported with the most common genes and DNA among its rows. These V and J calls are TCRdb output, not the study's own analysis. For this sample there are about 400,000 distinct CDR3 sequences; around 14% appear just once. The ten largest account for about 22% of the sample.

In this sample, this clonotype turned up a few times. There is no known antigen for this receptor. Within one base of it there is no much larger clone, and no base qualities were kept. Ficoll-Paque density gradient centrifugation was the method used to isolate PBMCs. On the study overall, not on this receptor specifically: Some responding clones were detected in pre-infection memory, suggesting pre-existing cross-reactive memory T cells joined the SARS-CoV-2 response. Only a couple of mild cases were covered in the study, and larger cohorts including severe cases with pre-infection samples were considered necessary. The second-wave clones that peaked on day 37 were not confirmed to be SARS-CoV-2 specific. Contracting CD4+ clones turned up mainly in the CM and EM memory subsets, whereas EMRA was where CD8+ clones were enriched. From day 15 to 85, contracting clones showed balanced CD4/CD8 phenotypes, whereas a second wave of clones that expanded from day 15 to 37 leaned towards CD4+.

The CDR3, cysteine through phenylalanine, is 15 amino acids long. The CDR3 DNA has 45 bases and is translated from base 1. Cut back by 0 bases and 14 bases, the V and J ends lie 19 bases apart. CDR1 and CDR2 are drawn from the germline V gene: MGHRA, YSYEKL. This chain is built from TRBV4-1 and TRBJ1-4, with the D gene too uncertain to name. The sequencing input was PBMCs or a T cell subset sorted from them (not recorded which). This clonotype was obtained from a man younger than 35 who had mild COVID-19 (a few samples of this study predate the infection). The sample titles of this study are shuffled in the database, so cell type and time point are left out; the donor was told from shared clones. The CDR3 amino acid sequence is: CASSQDASDSGWLFF. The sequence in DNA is TGCGCCAGCAGCCAAGATGCCAGTGACTCCGGATGGCTGTTTTTT.